The rows below give T cell receptor beta chains drawn from one sample of a study of vaccination and CD4 T cells after COVID-19. These receptors have no known antigen. TCRdb re-derived calls from the PCR reads in MiXCR, one entry per CDR3 protein. Here the sample spans approximately 18,000 distinct CDR3 sequences, about three quarters being singletons. Sequenced here: CD4+ T cells from blood, cultured in vitro, sampled after SARS-CoV-2 vaccination. These receptors all come from a human donor who received a COVID-19 vaccine. Both conserved end residues are part of each CDR3. The D gene is left open where the match is weak. Expanded clones are given a class, and other clones once, few, many or no size at all.

v_call	j_call	d_call	cdr3_length	clone_size	cdr3_aa	cdr3_nt
TRBV6-1	TRBJ1-4	NA	16	large	CASSDVGGTGNEKLFF	TGTGCCAGCAGTGACGTAGGCGGGACGGGCAATGAAAAACTGTTTTTT
TRBV7-8	TRBJ1-6	NA	14	NA	CASSLEGEESPLHF	TGTGCCAGCAGCTTAGAAGGAGAAGAATCACCCCTCCACTTT
TRBV6-1	TRBJ1-3	NA	13	NA	CASGAGDRNTIYF	TGTGCCAGCGGGGCAGGCGATCGAAACACCATATATTTT
TRBV20-1	TRBJ2-3	NA	9	NA	CSATPQQYF	TGCAGTGCGACGCCCCAGCAGTATTTT
TRBV15	TRBJ1-1	NA	13	NA	CATSRARLFEAFF	TGTGCCACCAGCAGAGCCAGGTTATTTGAAGCTTTCTTT
TRBV24-1	TRBJ1-2	TRBD1	12	NA	CATQQGSGGYTF	TGTGCCACCCAACAGGGGAGTGGAGGCTACACCTTC
TRBV25-1	TRBJ2-3	NA	16	NA	CASTLTGVGGTDTQYF	TGTGCCAGCACCCTAACAGGAGTAGGGGGCACAGATACGCAGTATTTT
TRBV5-6	TRBJ2-3	TRBD1	16	NA	CASSLIPGQGTDTQYF	TGTGCCAGCAGCCTTATACCGGGACAGGGTACAGATACGCAGTATTTT
TRBV6-5	TRBJ2-1	NA	15	NA	CASSYGRRSYNEQFF	TGTGCCAGCAGTTACGGCAGGAGGTCCTACAATGAGCAGTTCTTC
TRBV11-3	TRBJ2-6	NA	18	NA	CASSLGVGRVAGANVLTF	TGTGCCAGCAGCTTAGGTGTCGGGCGTGTAGCTGGGGCCAACGTCCTGACTTTC
TRBV19	TRBJ2-5	TRBD2	17	NA	CASSTGLAGRSQETQYF	TGTGCCAGTAGTACGGGACTAGCGGGGAGATCCCAAGAGACCCAGTACTTC
TRBV7-3	TRBJ2-3	TRBD2	15	NA	CASSTSGGPGDTQYF	TGTGCCAGCAGCACTAGCGGGGGGCCCGGGGATACGCAGTATTTT
TRBV12-3/TRBV12-4	TRBJ2-2	NA	13	NA	CASSLRYNGELFF	TGTGCCAGCAGTTTACGGTATAACGGGGAGCTGTTTTTT
TRBV6-1	TRBJ2-1	TRBD1	17	NA	CASSEIIGQGVRNEQFF	TGTGCCAGCAGTGAAATCATTGGACAGGGGGTCCGCAATGAGCAGTTCTTC
TRBV12-5	TRBJ2-2	NA	13	NA	CASGLVGEGELFF	TGTGCTAGTGGTTTGGTAGGGGAAGGGGAGCTGTTTTTT
TRBV7-8	TRBJ2-7	NA	12	once	CASSLARDEQYF	TGTGCCAGCAGCTTAGCGCGAGACGAGCAGTACTTC
TRBV2	TRBJ1-1	TRBD1	13	once	CATYRTGGTEAFF	TGTGCCACCTACCGAACAGGGGGAACTGAAGCTTTCTTT
TRBV6-2/TRBV6-3	TRBJ2-3	NA	11	NA	CASSFSDTQYF	TGTGCCAGCAGTTTCTCAGATACGCAGTATTTT
TRBV27	TRBJ2-7	NA	16	NA	CASSLRQDVSVGEQYF	TGTGCCAGCAGTTTGCGGCAGGACGTTTCGGTCGGGGAGCAGTACTTC
TRBV7-7	TRBJ2-7	TRBD1	14	NA	CASSSGTGPYEQYF	TGTGCCAGCAGCTCCGGGACAGGCCCTTACGAGCAGTACTTC
TRBV7-9	TRBJ2-3	NA	17	NA	CASSSGGRGLATDTQYF	TGTGCCAGCAGCTCAGGAGGTCGCGGCCTCGCCACAGATACGCAGTATTTT
TRBV21-1	TRBJ1-1	NA	19	NA	CASSPQRPYRGKSNTEAFF	TGTGCCAGCAGCCCACAGCGACCCTACAGGGGAAAGTCGAACACTGAAGCTTTCTTT
TRBV19	TRBJ2-3	NA	11	NA	CASRGPDTQYF	TGTGCCAGCAGGGGACCAGATACGCAGTATTTT
TRBV7-9	TRBJ1-1	TRBD1	15	NA	CASSLLPGGDTEAFF	TGTGCCAGCAGCTTACTTCCAGGGGGGGACACTGAAGCTTTCTTT
TRBV20-1	TRBJ1-4	NA	14	NA	CSAREGRVGEKLFF	TGCAGTGCTAGAGAAGGGCGGGTCGGCGAAAAACTGTTTTTT
TRBV28	TRBJ2-5	NA	15	NA	CASSPSSGSLGTQYF	TGTGCCAGCAGTCCTTCCTCCGGGAGTCTCGGGACCCAGTACTTC
TRBV30	TRBJ1-2	NA	14	NA	CAWTRVGWAPGYTF	TGTGCCTGGACCCGCGTGGGGTGGGCTCCTGGCTACACCTTC
TRBV12-3/TRBV12-4	TRBJ1-6	NA	11	NA	CASSLGGSLHF	TGTGCCAGCAGTTTAGGGGGGTCCCTCCACTTT
TRBV19	TRBJ1-2	TRBD1	14	NA	CASGGQGIGYGYTF	TGTGCCAGTGGGGGACAGGGTATCGGCTATGGCTACACCTTC
TRBV10-1	TRBJ2-2	TRBD2	19	NA	CASSESGLAGESNTGELFF	TGCGCCAGCAGTGAGTCGGGACTAGCGGGGGAATCGAACACCGGGGAGCTGTTTTTT
TRBV30	TRBJ1-6	NA	16	NA	CAWSVWGPEGDSPLHF	TGTGCCTGGAGTGTATGGGGGCCGGAGGGGGATTCACCCCTCCACTTT
TRBV20-1	TRBJ1-6	NA	16	NA	CSARDSSQDYNSPLHF	TGCAGTGCTAGAGACAGTTCACAGGATTATAATTCACCCCTCCACTTT
TRBV27	TRBJ1-2	NA	14	NA	CASKPQGGVYGYTF	TGTGCCAGCAAACCACAGGGTGGGGTCTATGGCTACACCTTC
TRBV2	TRBJ2-7	TRBD1	14	NA	CASSERTGSNEQYF	TGTGCCAGCAGTGAAAGGACAGGGTCCAACGAGCAGTACTTC
TRBV30	TRBJ1-6	NA	12	NA	CAWRQVNSPLHF	TGTGCCTGGAGACAGGTCAATTCACCCCTCCACTTT
TRBV19	TRBJ2-7	NA	12	NA	CASTDSFYEQYF	TGTGCCAGTACTGACAGTTTCTACGAGCAGTACTTC
TRBV27	TRBJ1-6	TRBD1	15	NA	CASSLPGQNNSPLHF	TGTGCCAGCAGTTTGCCGGGACAGAATAATTCACCCCTCCACTTT
TRBV2	TRBJ1-5	NA	15	NA	CASARQRAGNQPQHF	TGTGCCAGCGCACGACAGCGAGCGGGCAATCAGCCCCAGCATTTT
TRBV21-1	TRBJ2-6	NA	18	NA	CASSIRDRRLAGANVLTF	TGTGCCAGCAGCATCCGGGACAGACGCTTGGCTGGGGCCAACGTCCTGACTTTC
TRBV6-5	TRBJ1-6	NA	18	NA	CASSYSSLARADNSPLHF	TGTGCCAGCAGTTATAGTTCGTTGGCCAGGGCGGATAATTCACCCCTCCACTTT
TRBV19	TRBJ2-5	TRBD2	12	NA	CASASGAETQYF	TGTGCCAGTGCTAGCGGGGCGGAGACCCAGTACTTC
TRBV11-3	TRBJ1-3	NA	11	few	CASRKRNTIYF	TGTGCCAGCAGAAAACGAAACACCATATATTTT